This section outlines one TCR beta chain sequence together with its context. This sample is drawn from a study of blood T cell repertoires in COVID-19. Turning to the study itself: The United States, Italy and Spain provided the acute and convalescent COVID-19 samples. Nucleic acid was either cDNA or gDNA, and it came from T cells, B-cell-depleted T cells, or PBMCs.

This CDR3 has 14 amino acids. The V end was cut by 5 bases, the J end by 2 bases, with 12 bases between. The V gene's germline CDR1 is KGHDR and CDR2 SFDVKD. Original handling: Reference gene primer amplification gave nucleated cell count estimates. Generated by immunoSEQ multiplex PCR, the TCRdb table keeps only in-frame clones and is missing some. The DNA gave D and trimming, while V, J and clone size come from that table. The profile shows around 80,000 clones, under 85% of them singletons. The receptor was derived from a woman of 80 years or more with acute or convalescent COVID-19. Material for sequencing was peripheral blood. The genes are TRBV24-1 and TRBJ2-7; D may be TRBD1 (6 bases). CDR3 loop: CATSAQGATYEQYF. The CDR3 DNA reads TGTGCCACCAGTGCACAGGGTGCTACCTACGAGCAGTACTTC.